This T cell receptor beta chain was retrieved from a study of blood T cells in healthy people across ages. Per germline, CDR1 SGHTA and CDR2 FQGNSA. The CDR3 runs 13 residues. The germline V and J ends were trimmed by 3 bases and 2 bases, with 8 bases remaining between them. In this sample, this clonotype turned up a few times. Antigen specificity is unknown. The study's findings and limits: Among long-lived donors, naive CD4+ cells were more numerous and diversity higher than in aged donors.

A second about 6 to 12 cycle PCR used barcoded and J-beta primers. MiXCR, applied by TCRdb to the 5' RACE reads, yields one record per CDR3 protein. The sample lists 800,000 or so distinct CDR3 sequences, 25% occurring once. These same records also appear under a second study, on T cells of mothers and their children. That source reports: Second-round PCR products received sample barcodes and 2-4 random nucleotides from the M1S primer. The output of TCR recombination is shaped by thymic selection similarly in related and unrelated pairs.

The specimen was blood. The rearrangement links TRBV7-2 to TRBJ2-7; D not certain. The receptor's source is a boy aged 10-17 years in good health. CDR3 nucleotides: TGTGCCAGCAGCTTTGGCCTAACCTACGAGCAGTACTTC. Protein product: CASSFGLTYEQYF.